The 18 T cell receptor beta chains listed next were all sequenced from one sample in a study of T cells in Graves' hyperthyroidism and ophthalmopathy. Amplification of TCR beta CDR3 regions was performed using RNA transcripts as template. In the first-round RT-PCR of the TCR CDR3, the HTBI primer set was used. TCRdb analysed the multiplex PCR reads with MiXCR anew, one entry per CDR3 protein. In the table there are hundreds of thousands of distinct CDR3 sequences, approximately 14% of which are singletons. Sequenced material: blood. Receptors were obtained from a woman aged 18-29 years with Graves' hyperthyroidism.

Only a few counts were recorded for this clonotype. CDR3 loop: CASRKTGSSGAGELFF. The DNA of the CDR3 is TGTGCCAGCAGAAAAACAGGGTCGTCCGGTGCCGGGGAGCTGTTTTTT. V is TRBV28 and J is TRBJ2-2; the D gene is possibly TRBD1 (6 bases). The CDR3 contains 16 residues. The germline V and J ends were trimmed by 6 bases and 6 bases, with 20 bases remaining between them. Germline assignment: CDR1 MDHEN and CDR2 SYDVKM.

This chain joins TRBV28 and TRBJ2-1; possible D gene TRBD1, 5 bases. V lost 6 bases to trimming and J lost 2 bases, with 11 bases between them. Germline assignment: CDR1 MDHEN and CDR2 SYDVKM. This CDR3 comprises 14 residues. CDR3 sequence (DNA): TGTGCCAGCAGAGCCCGACAGCCCTACAATGAGCAGTTCTTC. It yields the protein CASRARQPYNEQFF.

This clonotype came up many times. The chain couples TRBV5-1 to TRBJ2-7, with TRBD2 matching 8 bases. The junction had 3 bases not matched to a gene; V was cut back by 2 bases and J by 2 bases. CDR1 and CDR2 from the germline V gene are SGHRS and YFSETQ. This CDR3 spans 14 amino acids. The CDR3 loop is CASSLVAGTYEQYF. The CDR3 DNA sequence: TGCGCCAGCAGCTTAGTAGCGGGGACCTACGAGCAGTACTTC.

This clonotype was seen more than once but under ten times. The chain employs TRBV4-2 and TRBJ1-6; TRBD1 matches 9 bases. Losses at the gene ends were 3 bases for V and 7 bases for J; bases not matched to a gene: 4. Germline V gene sequence: CDR1 LGHNA, CDR2 YNFKEQ. This CDR3 region has 15 residues. The CDR3 nucleotides are TGTGCCAGCAGCCATGAGGGGACAGGGAATTCACCCCTCCACTTT. It yields the protein CASSHEGTGNSPLHF.

This clonotype was detected many times. The chain couples TRBV20-1 to TRBJ2-1; no clear D. The V gene lost 3 bases and the J gene lost 9 bases, with 12 bases spanning the gap. The CDR3 has 12 amino acids. Germline CDR1 reads DFQATT; CDR2 reads SNEGSKA (reference sequence). The CDR3 DNA reads as TGCAGTGCTAGGGCCTCGAGCCTTGAGCAGTTCTTC. Its translation: CSARASSLEQFF.

This clonotype showed up many times. V gene TRBV18 combines with J gene TRBJ2-7; 13 bases are a match to TRBD2. V shed 3 bases and J 7 bases; nucleotides not matched to a gene: 6. The CDR3 is 15 amino acids. The germline V gene encodes CDR1 KGHSH and CDR2 LQKENI. The CDR3, as DNA: TGTGCCAGCTCACCCTCCGGACTAGCGGGAGATGAGCAGTACTTC. It encodes CASSPSGLAGDEQYF.

The table lists this clonotype with many counts. The chain joins TRBV3-1 to TRBJ2-1; a weak D match, TRBD2 (5 bases). Germline CDR1 is LGHDT and CDR2 is YNNKEL (reference sequence). V gave up 1 base and J gave up 4 bases, with 11 bases separating them. CDR3 length: 15 amino acids. This chain's CDR3 is CASSQGPTRYNEQFF. In DNA form, the CDR3 reads TGTGCCAGCAGCCAAGGGCCCACTAGATACAATGAGCAGTTCTTC.

The V and J genes are TRBV29-1 and TRBJ2-6; no clear D. Trimming removed 0 bases from V and 1 base from J, with 7 bases in between. The CDR3 extends over 15 amino acids. Germline-derived CDR1 and CDR2 are SQVTM and ANQGSEA. The DNA of the CDR3 is TGCAGCGTTGAAGATCTCGGGTCTGGGGCCAACGTCCTGACTTTC. Residues: CSVEDLGSGANVLTF.

This clonotype was found many times. This chain uses TRBV28 with TRBJ2-7, with D hard to call. CDR1 and CDR2 from the germline V gene are MDHEN and SYDVKM. Between the trimmed V and J ends, which lost 7 bases and 2 bases, there was a span of 9 bases. This CDR3 has 12 residues. CDR3 DNA sequence: TGTGCCAGCACCCTGGGAACCTACGAGCAGTACTTC. This codes for CASTLGTYEQYF.

This clonotype was detected a few times. The V call is TRBV7-8, the J call TRBJ1-1, with a weak D call TRBD1 (5 bases). Germline assignment: CDR1 SGHVS and CDR2 FQNEAQ. There are 13 residues in the CDR3. V was shortened by 6 bases and J by 11 bases, with 19 bases between the two germline ends. CDR3 in DNA: TGTGCCAGCAGTAGGGACGGTAGGAAGTTTGCTTTCTTT. Translated: CASSRDGRKFAFF.

J is TRBJ2-1 and V is TRBV11-2; D not resolved. Germline CDR1 and CDR2: SGHAT and FQNNGV. The CDR3 contains 14 residues. V was cut by 1 base and J by 12 bases, with 16 bases left in between. The CDR3 DNA is TGTGCCAGCAGCTTAGGCCCTCTGGCCCCGGGGCAGTTCTTC. The encoded protein is CASSLGPLAPGQFF.

This clonotype came up many times. The chain uses TRBV6-2 or TRBV6-3 and TRBJ2-7; 7 bases line up with TRBD2. The CDR3 consists of 13 residues. After removal of 8 bases from V and 2 bases from J, the junction contained 6 bases not matched to a gene. Germline V gene sequence: CDR1 MNHEY, CDR2 SVGEGT. CDR3 in amino acids: CASVGLPAYEQYF. The CDR3 DNA sequence: TGTGCCAGCGTGGGACTACCAGCCTACGAGCAGTACTTC.

This clonotype was counted only a few times. The rearrangement links TRBV6-4 to TRBJ2-3; D is ambiguous. CDR1 MRHNA and CDR2 SNTAGT come from the germline V gene. CDR3 length: 14 residues. Trimming took off 2 bases at V and 3 bases at J, with 9 bases between the two ends. The CDR3 DNA is TGTGCCAGCAGTGACCAATTAGGGACAGATACGCAGTATTTT. Translation: CASSDQLGTDTQYF.

This chain links TRBV27 with TRBJ2-4; 9 bases line up with TRBD1. In germline, CDR1 is MNHEY, CDR2 SMNVEV (reference sequence). The CDR3 is 14 amino acids. After removal of 5 bases from V and 7 bases from J, the junction contained 6 bases not matched to a gene. The CDR3 here is CASSPPGQGNIQYF. DNA of the CDR3: TGTGCCAGCAGTCCCCCGGGACAGGGCAACATTCAGTACTTC.

The sample holds many counts of this clonotype. The V gene is TRBV3-1, the J gene TRBJ2-5; perhaps TRBD1 as D (6 bases). Per the germline V gene, CDR1 is LGHDT and CDR2 is YNNKEL (reference sequence). V was shortened by 1 base and J by 4 bases, with 13 bases between the two germline ends. The CDR3 length is 15 residues. The DNA for the CDR3 is TGTGCCAGCAGCCAAGTTTACAGGGTTGGAGAGACCCAGTACTTC. Its protein is CASSQVYRVGETQYF.

This clonotype was detected ten times or more. The chain carries TRBV20-1 and TRBJ2-1; tentatively, D is TRBD2 (6 bases). The length of the CDR3 is 15 residues. The germline CDR1 and CDR2 sequences are DFQATT and SNEGSKA (reference sequence). V was trimmed by 4 bases and J by 8 bases, leaving 21 bases between them. The CDR3 sequence is CSATAGTRQSHEQFF. CDR3 DNA: TGCAGTGCTACCGCCGGGACTCGACAGTCACATGAGCAGTTCTTC.

This clonotype was counted only a few times. The chain joins TRBV24-1 to TRBJ2-3; tentatively, D is TRBD2 (5 bases). This CDR3 region has 13 residues. Trimming shortened V by 9 bases and J by 2 bases, and 11 bases separated the two germline ends. Germline assignment: CDR1 KGHDR and CDR2 SFDVKD. In nucleotides, the CDR3 is TGTGCCACCTCTGAGGGTCCCACAGATACGCAGTATTTT. It codes for CATSEGPTDTQYF.

This clonotype was seen more than once but under ten times. This chain joins TRBV9 and TRBJ2-7; D not resolved. Germline V gene lookup returns CDR1 SGDLS and CDR2 YYNGEE. The CDR3 consists of 16 residues. V was cut by 1 base and J by 3 bases, with 17 bases left in between. CDR3 sequence: CASSVRSDLDRYEQYF. The CDR3 DNA follows: TGTGCCAGCAGCGTACGGTCGGACCTGGACCGCTACGAGCAGTACTTC.